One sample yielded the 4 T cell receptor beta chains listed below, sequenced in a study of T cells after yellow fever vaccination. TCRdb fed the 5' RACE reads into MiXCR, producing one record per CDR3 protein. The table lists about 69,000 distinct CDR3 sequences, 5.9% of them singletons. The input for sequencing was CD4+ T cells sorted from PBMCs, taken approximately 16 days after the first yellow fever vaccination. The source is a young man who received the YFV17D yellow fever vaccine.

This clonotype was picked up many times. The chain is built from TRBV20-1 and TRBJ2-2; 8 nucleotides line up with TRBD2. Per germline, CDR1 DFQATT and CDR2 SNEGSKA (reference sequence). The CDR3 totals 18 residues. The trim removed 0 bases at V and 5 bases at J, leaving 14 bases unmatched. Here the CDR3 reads CSAREAGWRGASTGELFF. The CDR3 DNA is TGCAGTGCTAGAGAGGCGGGCTGGCGGGGGGCATCGACCGGGGAGCTGTTTTTT.

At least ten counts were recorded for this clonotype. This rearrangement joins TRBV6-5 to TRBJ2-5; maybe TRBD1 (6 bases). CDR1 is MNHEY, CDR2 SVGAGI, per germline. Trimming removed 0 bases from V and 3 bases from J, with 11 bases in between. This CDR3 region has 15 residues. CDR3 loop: CASSYSPRGKETQYF. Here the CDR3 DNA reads TGTGCCAGCAGTTACTCACCGAGGGGGAAAGAGACCCAGTACTTC.

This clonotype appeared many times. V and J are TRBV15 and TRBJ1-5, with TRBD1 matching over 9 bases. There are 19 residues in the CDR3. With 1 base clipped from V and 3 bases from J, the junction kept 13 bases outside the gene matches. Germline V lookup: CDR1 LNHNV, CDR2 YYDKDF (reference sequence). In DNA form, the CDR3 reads TGTGCCACCAGCAGAGGACAGGGGGAGATTAATCCTCCCAATCAGCCCCAGCATTTT. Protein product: CATSRGQGEINPPNQPQHF.

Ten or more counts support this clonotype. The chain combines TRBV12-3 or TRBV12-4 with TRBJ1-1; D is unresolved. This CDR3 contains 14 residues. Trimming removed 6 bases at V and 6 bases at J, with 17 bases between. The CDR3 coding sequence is TGTGCCAGCAGACGAAACGCCGCTGGCCCTGAAGCTTTCTTT. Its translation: CASRRNAAGPEAFF.